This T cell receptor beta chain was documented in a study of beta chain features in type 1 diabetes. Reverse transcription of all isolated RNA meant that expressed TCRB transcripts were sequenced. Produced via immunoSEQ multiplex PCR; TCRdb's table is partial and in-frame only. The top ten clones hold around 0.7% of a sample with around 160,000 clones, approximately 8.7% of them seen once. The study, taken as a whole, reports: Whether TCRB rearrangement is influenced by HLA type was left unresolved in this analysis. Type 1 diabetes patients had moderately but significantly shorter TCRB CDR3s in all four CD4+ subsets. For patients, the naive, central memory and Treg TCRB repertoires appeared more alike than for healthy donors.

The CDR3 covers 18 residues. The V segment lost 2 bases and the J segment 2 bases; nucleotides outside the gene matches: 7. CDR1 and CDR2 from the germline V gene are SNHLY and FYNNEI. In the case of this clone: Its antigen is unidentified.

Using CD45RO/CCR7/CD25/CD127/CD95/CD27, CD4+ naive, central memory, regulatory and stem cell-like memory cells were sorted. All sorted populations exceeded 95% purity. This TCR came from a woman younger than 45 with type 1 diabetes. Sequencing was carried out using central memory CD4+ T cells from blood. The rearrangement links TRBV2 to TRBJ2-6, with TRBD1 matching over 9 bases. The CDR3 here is CASSELFWDRAGANVLTF. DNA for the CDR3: TGTGCCAGCAGTGAATTGTTTTGGGACAGGGCTGGGGCCAACGTCCTGACTTTC.